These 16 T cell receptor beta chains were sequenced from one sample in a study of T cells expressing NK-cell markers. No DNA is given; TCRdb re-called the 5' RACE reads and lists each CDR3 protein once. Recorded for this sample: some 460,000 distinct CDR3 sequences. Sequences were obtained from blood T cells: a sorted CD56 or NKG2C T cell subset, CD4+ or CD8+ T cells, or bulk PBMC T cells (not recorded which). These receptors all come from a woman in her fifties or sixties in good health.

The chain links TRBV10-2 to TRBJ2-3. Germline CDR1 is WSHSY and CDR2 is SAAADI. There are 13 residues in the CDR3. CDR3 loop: CASSESRRDTQYF.

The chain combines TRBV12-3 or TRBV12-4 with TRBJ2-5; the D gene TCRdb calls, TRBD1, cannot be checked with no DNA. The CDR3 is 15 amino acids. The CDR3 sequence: CASSFGQGYLETQYF.

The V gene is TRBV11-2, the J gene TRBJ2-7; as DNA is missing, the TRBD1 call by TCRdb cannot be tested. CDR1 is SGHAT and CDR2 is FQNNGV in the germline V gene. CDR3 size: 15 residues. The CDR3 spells CASSSGTRNSYEQYF.

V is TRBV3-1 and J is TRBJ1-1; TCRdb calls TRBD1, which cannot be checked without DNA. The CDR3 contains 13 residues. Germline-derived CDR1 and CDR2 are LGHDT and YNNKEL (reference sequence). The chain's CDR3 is CASSQYGQGEAFF.

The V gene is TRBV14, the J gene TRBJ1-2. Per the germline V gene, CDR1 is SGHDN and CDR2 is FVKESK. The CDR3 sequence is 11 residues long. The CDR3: CASSQVGGYTF.

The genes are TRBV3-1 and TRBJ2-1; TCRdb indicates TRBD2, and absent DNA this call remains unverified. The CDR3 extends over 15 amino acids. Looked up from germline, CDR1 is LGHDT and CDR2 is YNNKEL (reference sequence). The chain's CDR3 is CASSRLAGWAIEQFF.

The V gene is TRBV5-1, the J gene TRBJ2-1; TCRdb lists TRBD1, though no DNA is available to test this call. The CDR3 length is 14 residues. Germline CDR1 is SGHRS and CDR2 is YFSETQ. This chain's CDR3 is CASSMSEGYNEQFF. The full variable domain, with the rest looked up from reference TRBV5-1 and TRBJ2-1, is KAGVTQTPRYLIKTRGQQVTLSCSPISGHRSVSWYQQTPGQGLQFLFEYFSETQRNKGNFPGRFSGRQFSNSRSEMNVSTLELGDSALYLCASSMSEGYNEQFFGPGTRLTVL.

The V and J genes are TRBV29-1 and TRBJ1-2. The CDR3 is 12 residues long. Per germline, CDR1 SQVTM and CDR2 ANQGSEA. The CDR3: CSVEEQPYGYTF.

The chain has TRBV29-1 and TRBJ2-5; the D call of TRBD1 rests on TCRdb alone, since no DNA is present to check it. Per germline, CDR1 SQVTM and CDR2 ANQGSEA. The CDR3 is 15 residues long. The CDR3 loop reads CSVEPGAHLGETQYF. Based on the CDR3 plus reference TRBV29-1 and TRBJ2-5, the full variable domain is SAVISQKPSRDICQRGTSLTIQCQVDSQVTMMFWYRQQPGQSLTLIATANQGSEATYESGFVIDKFPISRPNLTFSTLTVSNMSPEDSSIYLCSVEPGAHLGETQYFGPGTRLLVL.

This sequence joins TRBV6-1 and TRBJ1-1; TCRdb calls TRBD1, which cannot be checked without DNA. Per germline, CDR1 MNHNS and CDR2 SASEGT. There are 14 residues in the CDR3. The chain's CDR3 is CATGPERMNTEAFF.

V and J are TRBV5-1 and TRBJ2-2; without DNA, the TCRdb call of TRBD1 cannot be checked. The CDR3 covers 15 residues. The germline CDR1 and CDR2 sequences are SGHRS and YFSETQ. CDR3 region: CASSFGAWDTGELFF.

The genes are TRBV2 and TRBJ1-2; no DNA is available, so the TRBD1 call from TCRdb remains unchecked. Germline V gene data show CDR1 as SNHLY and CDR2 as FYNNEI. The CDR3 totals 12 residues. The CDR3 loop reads CASSEQGSGYTF.

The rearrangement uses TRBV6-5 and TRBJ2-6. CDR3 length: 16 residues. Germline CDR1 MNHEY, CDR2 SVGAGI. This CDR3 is CASSPYEVSGANVLTF.

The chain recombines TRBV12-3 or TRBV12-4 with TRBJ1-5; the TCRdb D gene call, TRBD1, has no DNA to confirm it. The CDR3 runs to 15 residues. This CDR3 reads CASSQLAGADQPQHF.

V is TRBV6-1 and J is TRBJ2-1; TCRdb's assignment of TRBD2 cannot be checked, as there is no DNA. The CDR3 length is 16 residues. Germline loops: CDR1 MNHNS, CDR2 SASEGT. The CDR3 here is CASSGGLALSYNEQFF.

CDR3 in amino acids: CASSLGTAYNSPLHF. V usage is TRBV12-3 or TRBV12-4 and J usage is TRBJ1-6; absent DNA, TCRdb's TRBD1 call cannot be checked. The CDR3 runs 15 residues.